A single sample is the source of the 27 T cell receptor beta chains below, sequenced in a study of T cell changes during pregnancy in multiple sclerosis. Profiling relied on immunoSEQ multiplex PCR, and the TCRdb table lists in-frame clones only, not all of them. The data show about 27,000 clones, with approximately 89% seen just once and roughly 15% held by the top ten. The sample in question was CD8+ T cells from peripheral blood mononuclear cells, obtained in the second trimester of pregnancy. These receptors were collected from a female donor with multiple sclerosis, enrolled in a pregnancy study.

The J gene is TRBJ2-7, the V gene TRBV5-1; 9 nucleotides match TRBD1. The CDR3 consists of 14 residues. Germline V gives CDR1 SGHRS, CDR2 YFSETQ. Trimming at V came to 0 bases and at J to 4 bases, leaving 2 bases not matched to a gene. Written as DNA, the CDR3 is TGCGCCAGCAGCTTGGCGGGACAGGGTTACGAGCAGTACTTC. This gives the protein CASSLAGQGYEQYF.

V is TRBV9 and J is TRBJ1-1, with 7 bases fitting TRBD1. Germline CDR1 is SGDLS and CDR2 is YYNGEE. Trimming cost V 4 bases and J 0 bases; bases outside gene matches: 3. CDR3 length: 14 residues. CDR3 coding DNA: TGTGCCAGCAGCCCCGGGACAGTGAACACTGAAGCTTTCTTT. Protein sequence: CASSPGTVNTEAFF. The complete variable domain, with remaining parts taken from reference TRBV9 and TRBJ1-1, reads DSGVTQTPKHLITATGQRVTLRCSPRSGDLSVYWYQQSLDQGLQFLIQYYNGEERAKGNILERFSAQQFPDLHSELNLSSLELGDSALYFCASSPGTVNTEAFFGQGTRLTVV.

The chain links TRBV7-6 to TRBJ2-1; 12 nucleotides align to TRBD2. The CDR3 covers 15 residues. CDR1 and CDR2 from the germline V gene are SGHVS and FNYEAQ. J lost 4 bases, V lost 3 bases, and 1 base had no gene match. DNA for the CDR3: TGTGCCAGCAGCTTTACTAGCGGGGGGTACAATGAGCAGTTCTTC. This sequence encodes CASSFTSGGYNEQFF.

This clone is labeled as large (0.1 to 1%). The rearrangement links TRBV27 to TRBJ1-2, with 8 bases lining up with TRBD1. Germline assignment: CDR1 MNHEY and CDR2 SMNVEV (reference sequence). The CDR3 has 14 amino acids. Trimming took 5 bases from V and 0 from J; bases not matched to a gene: 2. Written as DNA, the CDR3 is TGTGCCAGCAGTATACAGGGGGCTAACTATGGCTACACCTTC. This encodes CASSIQGANYGYTF.

This chain uses TRBV28 with TRBJ2-7; D remains unclear. Germline V gene lookup returns CDR1 MDHEN and CDR2 SYDVKM. The CDR3 runs 14 residues. V gave up 6 bases and J gave up 3 bases, with 15 bases separating them. Here the CDR3 DNA reads TGTGCCAGCAGCTATTCACGCGGCCTCTACGAGCAGTACTTC. Amino acid sequence: CASSYSRGLYEQYF.

This clone is a singleton in its sample. The J gene is TRBJ2-7, the V gene TRBV29-1; TRBD1 is a possible D gene (6 bases). The germline CDR1 and CDR2 sequences are SQVTM and ANQGSEA. V was clipped by 6 bases and J by 2 bases, with 14 bases between them. CDR3 length equals 13 residues. The CDR3 sequence: CSVGQTQAYEQYF. DNA of the CDR3: TGCAGCGTCGGACAGACCCAAGCCTACGAGCAGTACTTC.

This chain uses TRBV6-5 with TRBJ2-1; TRBD1 aligns across 7 bases. This CDR3 spans 12 amino acids. The germline gives CDR1 MNHEY, CDR2 SVGAGI. V dropped 6 bases and J dropped 4; count of bases not matched to a gene: 0. DNA for the CDR3: TGTGCCAGCAGACAGGGGTACAATGAGCAGTTCTTC. Translated: CASRQGYNEQFF.

For this clone: One junction end does not reproduce the germline sequence, and a read error may be involved. CDR3 sequence reads: CASSLGGEGPYNEQFF. The CDR3 DNA is TGTGCTAGCAGCTTAGGCGGGGAGGGACCCTACAATGAGCAGTTCTTC. This rearrangement joins TRBV7-7 to TRBJ2-1; 7 bases agree with TRBD2. This CDR3 spans 16 amino acids. Germline V lookup: CDR1 SSHAT, CDR2 FNYEAQ (reference sequence).

The rearrangement links TRBV4-1 to TRBJ2-5; TRBD1 matches 9 bases. V dropped 3 bases and J dropped 4; count of bases not matched to a gene: 6. The CDR3 has 15 amino acids. CDR1 MGHRA and CDR2 YSYEKL come from the germline V gene. The CDR3 DNA reads as TGCGCCAGCAGCCACCTACAGGGGGCGGGAGAGACCCAGTACTTC. This codes for CASSHLQGAGETQYF.

J is TRBJ2-5 and V is TRBV27, with 7 bases identical to TRBD1. The CDR3 covers 15 residues. The junction had 12 bases not matched to a gene; V was cut back by 6 bases and J by 5 bases. CDR1 is MNHEY and CDR2 is SMNVEV in the germline V gene (reference sequence). The DNA of the CDR3 is TGTGCCAGCAGATCCCTGACAGGGAACGCGGAGACCCAGTACTTC. The encoded protein is CASRSLTGNAETQYF.

This chain links TRBV29-1 with TRBJ2-7; D perhaps matches TRBD2 (7 bases). Trimming shortened V by 7 bases and J by 7 bases, and 26 bases separated the two germline ends. The CDR3 is 15 residues long. CDR1 and CDR2 from the germline V gene are SQVTM and ANQGSEA. The CDR3 loop reads CSAGWGVGGLGEQYF. The CDR3 region has the DNA TGCAGCGCTGGCTGGGGTGTCGGGGGGCTAGGGGAGCAGTACTTC.

V and J are TRBV28 and TRBJ1-1; tentative D call: TRBD1 (5 bases). Per germline, CDR1 MDHEN and CDR2 SYDVKM. V was clipped by 6 bases and J by 5 bases, with 16 bases between them. This CDR3 is 14 amino acids long. The CDR3 reads CASSWVRVATEAFF. The CDR3 DNA sequence: TGTGCCAGCAGCTGGGTCAGGGTCGCGACTGAAGCTTTCTTT.

This chain's CDR3 is CASSLASYEQYF. As DNA, the CDR3 is TGTGCCAGCAGCTTGGCCAGCTACGAGCAGTACTTC. The chain employs TRBV5-4 and TRBJ2-7; D gene unclear. The CDR3 length is 12 residues. Per the germline V gene, CDR1 is SGHNT and CDR2 is YYREEE (reference sequence). Trimming pared 0 bases from V and 3 bases from J, leaving 4 bases between.

The genes are TRBV6-1 and TRBJ2-6; TRBD1 is a possible D gene (6 bases). The CDR3 is 18 residues long. The germline CDR1 and CDR2 sequences are MNHNS and SASEGT. The germline V and J ends were trimmed by 4 bases and 2 bases, with 18 bases remaining between them. The CDR3 nucleotides are TGTGCCAGCAGTGTTCCCAGGGGAATAATGACTGGGGCCAACGTCCTGACTTTC. Protein sequence: CASSVPRGIMTGANVLTF.

The CDR3 reads CASSKKVGLAGEEQFF. In nucleotides, the CDR3 is TGTGCCAGCAGCAAGAAGGTGGGGCTAGCGGGAGAGGAGCAGTTCTTC. The chain has TRBV7-6 and TRBJ2-1, with 10 positions matching TRBD2. Unmatched junction bases numbered 14, after V lost 5 bases and J lost 10 bases. The CDR3 totals 16 residues. Per the germline V gene, CDR1 is SGHVS and CDR2 is FNYEAQ.

V is TRBV4-3 and J is TRBJ2-2; perhaps TRBD2 as D (5 bases). Germline CDR1 LGHNA, CDR2 YSLEER. CDR3 size: 14 residues. Deletions cut 4 bases from V and 6 bases from J, with 12 bases between. The CDR3 sequence: CASSPGDGAGELFF. DNA of the CDR3: TGCGCCAGCAGCCCGGGCGACGGGGCCGGGGAGCTGTTTTTT.

This clone has only one observation. Different DNA sequences within this sample yield the same CDR3. This rearrangement joins TRBV6-5 to TRBJ2-1, with 8 bases that match TRBD2. The CDR3 is 16 amino acids. Germline values: CDR1 MNHEY, CDR2 SVGAGI. V lost 0 bases and J lost 1; bases outside the gene matches: 2. This CDR3 reads CASSYSAGGSYNEQFF. The CDR3 nucleotides read TGTGCCAGCAGTTACTCCGCGGGAGGATCCTACAATGAGCAGTTCTTC.

This chain links TRBV19 with TRBJ2-1; D not resolved. Germline CDR1 LNHDA, CDR2 SQIVND (reference sequence). V gave up 1 base and J gave up 9 bases, with 13 bases separating them. The CDR3 sequence is 14 residues long. Here the CDR3 DNA reads TGTGCCAGTAGTATAGCGGTGCAAGGCGGTGAGCAGTTCTTC. It codes for CASSIAVQGGEQFF.

The chain has TRBV19 and TRBJ2-3; D is perhaps TRBD2 (6 bases). The germline V gene encodes CDR1 LNHDA and CDR2 SQIVND (reference sequence). This CDR3 has 16 residues. V lost 5 bases, J lost 8 bases, and 23 bases lay in between. The CDR3 loop is CASSQWGVPPFGTQYF. Here the CDR3 DNA reads TGTGCCAGTAGTCAATGGGGGGTACCACCCTTTGGTACGCAGTATTTT.

This chain uses TRBV6-5 with TRBJ2-2, with D perhaps TRBD1 (5 bases). Deletions cut 7 bases from V and 1 base from J, with 10 bases between. The CDR3 has 14 residues. Germline assignment: CDR1 MNHEY and CDR2 SVGAGI. CDR3 loop: CASNPTGNTGELFF. CDR3 coding DNA: TGTGCCAGCAACCCAACAGGGAACACCGGGGAGCTGTTTTTT.

V gene TRBV9 combines with J gene TRBJ2-7, with TRBD1 identical over 7 bases. Trimming at V came to 0 bases and at J to 4 bases, leaving 7 bases not matched to a gene. The CDR3 has 15 amino acids. The germline V gene has CDR1 SGDLS and CDR2 YYNGEE. In DNA, the CDR3 is TGTGCCAGCAGCGTAGACCCGACAGGGATGTACGAGCAGTACTTC. The encoded protein is CASSVDPTGMYEQYF.

This clone was detected only once. This chain uses TRBV4-1 with TRBJ2-7; weak D call: TRBD1 (6 bases). The CDR3 covers 14 residues. Germline CDR1 reads MGHRA; CDR2 reads YSYEKL. Deletions cut 3 bases from V and 3 bases from J, with 12 bases between. Here the CDR3 reads CASSHGTQIYEQYF. The CDR3 nucleotides read TGCGCCAGCAGCCACGGGACACAGATCTACGAGCAGTACTTC.

J is TRBJ1-3 and V is TRBV6-1; D gene uncertain. This CDR3 region has 15 residues. Trimming took off 5 bases at V and 0 bases at J, with 11 bases between the two ends. The germline V gene has CDR1 MNHNS and CDR2 SASEGT. CDR3 amino acids: CASSFGRSSGNTIYF. CDR3 bases: TGTGCCAGCAGTTTTGGGAGGAGCTCTGGAAACACCATATATTTT.

This clone was observed a few times. The genes are TRBV9 and TRBJ2-2; a weak D match, TRBD1 (6 bases). V was pared by 4 bases and J by 7 bases, with 35 bases between. The CDR3 is 21 residues long. From germline, CDR1 is SGDLS and CDR2 YYNGEE. CDR3 coding DNA: TGTGCCAGCAGCAAAGCGGTCAGGGACAATGGTACTCATCTGAGAGGCGGGGAGCTGTTTTTT. It codes for CASSKAVRDNGTHLRGGELFF.

The chain couples TRBV5-4 to TRBJ2-7, with 7 bases lining up with TRBD2. The CDR3 consists of 14 residues. The germline gives CDR1 SGHNT, CDR2 YYREEE (reference sequence). V shed 3 bases, J shed 1 base, and the junction held 4 bases outside the gene matches. The CDR3 loop is CASSWERGSYEQYF. The CDR3 coding sequence is TGTGCCAGCAGCTGGGAGCGGGGTTCCTACGAGCAGTACTTC.

The chain has TRBV7-9 and TRBJ2-1, with 7 bases aligning to TRBD2. This CDR3 has 15 amino acids. Germline V lookup: CDR1 SEHNR, CDR2 FQNEAQ (reference sequence). The V gene end was trimmed by 2 bases and the J gene end by 5 bases; junction bases not matched to a gene: 6. CDR3 sequence: CASSLSETSNNEQFF. CDR3 bases: TGTGCCAGCAGCTTATCTGAGACTAGCAACAATGAGCAGTTCTTC.

The chain employs TRBV7-9 and TRBJ2-5; possible D gene TRBD1, 5 bases. Germline CDR1 reads SEHNR; CDR2 reads FQNEAQ (reference sequence). The CDR3 spans 15 residues. V dropped 5 bases and J dropped 2 bases, with 15 bases sitting between them. The CDR3 here is CASSLVPDNQETQYF. CDR3 in DNA: TGTGCCAGCAGCCTAGTACCGGACAATCAAGAGACCCAGTACTTC.